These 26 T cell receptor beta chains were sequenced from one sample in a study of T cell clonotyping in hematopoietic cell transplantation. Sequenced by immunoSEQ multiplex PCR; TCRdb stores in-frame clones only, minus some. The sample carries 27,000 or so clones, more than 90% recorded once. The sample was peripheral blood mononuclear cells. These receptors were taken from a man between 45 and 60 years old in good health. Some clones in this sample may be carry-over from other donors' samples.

The CDR3 region is CASSREGGQGGTEAFF. CDR3 sequence (DNA): TGTGCCAGCAGCCGGGAAGGTGGGCAGGGAGGGACTGAAGCTTTCTTT. The chain links TRBV5-4 to TRBJ1-1, with D tentatively TRBD1 (5 bases). The CDR3 contains 16 residues. CDR1 SGHNT and CDR2 YYREEE come from the germline V gene (reference sequence). V lost 4 bases and J lost 5, with 21 bases in between.

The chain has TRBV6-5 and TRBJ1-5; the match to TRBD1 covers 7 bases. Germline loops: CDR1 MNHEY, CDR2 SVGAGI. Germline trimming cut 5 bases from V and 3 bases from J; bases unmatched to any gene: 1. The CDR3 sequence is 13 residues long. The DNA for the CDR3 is TGTGCCAGCAGTAGGGGGCACAATCAGCCCCAGCATTTT. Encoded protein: CASSRGHNQPQHF.

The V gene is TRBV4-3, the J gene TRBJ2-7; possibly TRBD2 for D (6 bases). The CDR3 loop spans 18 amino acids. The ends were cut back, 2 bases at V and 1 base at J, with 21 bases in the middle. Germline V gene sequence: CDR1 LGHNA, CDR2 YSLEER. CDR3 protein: CASSQSPPVAGPSYEQYF. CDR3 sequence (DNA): TGCGCCAGCAGCCAATCCCCCCCCGTGGCGGGGCCATCCTACGAGCAGTACTTC.

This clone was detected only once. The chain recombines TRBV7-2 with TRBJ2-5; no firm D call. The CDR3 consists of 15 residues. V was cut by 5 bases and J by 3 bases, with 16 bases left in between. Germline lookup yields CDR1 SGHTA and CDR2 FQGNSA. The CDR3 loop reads CASSPGVTGEETQYF. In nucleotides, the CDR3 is TGTGCCAGCAGCCCTGGGGTGACTGGGGAAGAGACCCAGTACTTC. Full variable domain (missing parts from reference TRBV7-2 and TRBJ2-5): GAGVSQSPSNKVTEKGKDVELRCDPISGHTALYWYRQSLGQGLEFLIYFQGNSAPDKSGLPSDRFSAERTGGSVSTLTIQRTQQEDSAVYLCASSPGVTGEETQYFGPGTRLLVL.

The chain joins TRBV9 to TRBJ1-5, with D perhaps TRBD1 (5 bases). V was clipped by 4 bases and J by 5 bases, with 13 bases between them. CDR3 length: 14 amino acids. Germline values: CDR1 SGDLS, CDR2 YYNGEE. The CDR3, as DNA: TGTGCCAGCAGCCGGGACGGAGGAGATCAGCCCCAGCATTTT. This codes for CASSRDGGDQPQHF.

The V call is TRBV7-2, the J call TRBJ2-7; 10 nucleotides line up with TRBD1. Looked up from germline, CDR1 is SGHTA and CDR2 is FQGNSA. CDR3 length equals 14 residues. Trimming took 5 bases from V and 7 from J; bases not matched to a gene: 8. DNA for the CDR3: TGTGCCAGCAGCCTGCGACAGGGGGCGAGGGAGCAGTACTTC. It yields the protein CASSLRQGAREQYF.

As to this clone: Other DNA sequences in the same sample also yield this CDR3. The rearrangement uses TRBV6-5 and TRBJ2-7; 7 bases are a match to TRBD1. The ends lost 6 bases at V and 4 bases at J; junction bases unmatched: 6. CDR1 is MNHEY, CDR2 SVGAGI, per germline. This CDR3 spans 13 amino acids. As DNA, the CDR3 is TGTGCCAGCAGACACCGGGACAGTTACGAGCAGTACTTC. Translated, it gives CASRHRDSYEQYF.

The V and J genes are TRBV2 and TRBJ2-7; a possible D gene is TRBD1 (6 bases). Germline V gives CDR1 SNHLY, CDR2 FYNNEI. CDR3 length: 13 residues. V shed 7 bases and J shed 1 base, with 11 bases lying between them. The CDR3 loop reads CASKDSDSYEQYF. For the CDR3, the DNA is TGTGCCAGCAAGGACAGTGATTCCTACGAGCAGTACTTC.

The CDR3 nucleotides are TGCGCCAGCAGCCCGACAGGCCAGTATAATTCACCCCTCCACTTT. Translated: CASSPTGQYNSPLHF. The chain links TRBV4-1 to TRBJ1-6; D possibly corresponds to TRBD1 (6 bases). The CDR3 covers 15 residues. Between the trimmed V and J ends, which lost 4 bases and 4 bases, there was a span of 11 bases. Germline CDR1 is MGHRA and CDR2 is YSYEKL.

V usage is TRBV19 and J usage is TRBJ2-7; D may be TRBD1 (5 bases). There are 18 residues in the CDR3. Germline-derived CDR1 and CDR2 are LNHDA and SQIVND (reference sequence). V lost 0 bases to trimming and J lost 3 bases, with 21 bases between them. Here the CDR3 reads CASSIDSKGPLSVYEQYF. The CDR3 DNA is TGTGCCAGTAGTATAGATAGTAAGGGGCCCCTCAGTGTCTACGAGCAGTACTTC. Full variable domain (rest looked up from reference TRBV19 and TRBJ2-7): DGGITQSPKYLFRKEGQNVTLSCEQNLNHDAMYWYRQDPGQGLRLIYYSQIVNDFQKGDIAEGYSVSREKKESFPLTVTSAQKNPTAFYLCASSIDSKGPLSVYEQYFGPGTRLTVT.

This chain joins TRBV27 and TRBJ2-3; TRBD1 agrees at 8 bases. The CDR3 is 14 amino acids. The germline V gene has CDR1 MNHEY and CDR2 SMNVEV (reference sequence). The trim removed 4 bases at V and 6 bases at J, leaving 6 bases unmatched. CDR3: CASSSDRGSDTQYF. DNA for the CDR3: TGTGCCAGCAGTTCCGACAGGGGATCTGATACGCAGTATTTT.

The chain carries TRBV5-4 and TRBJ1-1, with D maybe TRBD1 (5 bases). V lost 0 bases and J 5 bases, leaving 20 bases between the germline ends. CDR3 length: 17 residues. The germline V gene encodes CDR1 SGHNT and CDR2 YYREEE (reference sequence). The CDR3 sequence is CASSLAPDPGRRTEAFF. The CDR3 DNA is TGTGCCAGCAGCTTGGCTCCGGATCCGGGGCGAAGAACTGAAGCTTTCTTT.

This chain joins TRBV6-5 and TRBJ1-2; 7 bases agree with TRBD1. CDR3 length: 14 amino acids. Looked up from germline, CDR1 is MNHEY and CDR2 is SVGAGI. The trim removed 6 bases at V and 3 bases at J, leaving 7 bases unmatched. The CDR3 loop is CASRETGRYYGYTF. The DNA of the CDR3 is TGTGCCAGCAGAGAGACAGGGAGGTACTATGGCTACACCTTC.

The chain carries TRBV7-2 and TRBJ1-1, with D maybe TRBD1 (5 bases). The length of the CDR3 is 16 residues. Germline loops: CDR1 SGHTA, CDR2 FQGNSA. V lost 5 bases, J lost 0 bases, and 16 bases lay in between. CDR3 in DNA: TGTGCCAGCAGCCGGACGCAGGGAAACTTGAACACTGAAGCTTTCTTT. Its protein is CASSRTQGNLNTEAFF.

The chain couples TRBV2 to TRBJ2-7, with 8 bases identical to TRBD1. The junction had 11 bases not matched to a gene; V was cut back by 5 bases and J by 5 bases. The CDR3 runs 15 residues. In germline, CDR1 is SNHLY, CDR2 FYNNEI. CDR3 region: CASSRTGITTNEQYF. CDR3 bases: TGTGCCAGCAGTCGGACAGGGATTACGACCAACGAGCAGTACTTC. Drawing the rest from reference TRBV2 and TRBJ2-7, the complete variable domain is EPEVTQTPSHQVTQMGQEVILRCVPISNHLYFYWYRQILGQKVEFLVSFYNNEISEKSEIFDDQFSVERPDGSNFTLKIRSTKLEDSAMYFCASSRTGITTNEQYFGPGTRLTVT.

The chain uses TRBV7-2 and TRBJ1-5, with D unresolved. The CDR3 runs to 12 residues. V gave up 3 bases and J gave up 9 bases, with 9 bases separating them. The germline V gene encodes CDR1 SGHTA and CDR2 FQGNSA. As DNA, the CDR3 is TGTGCCAGCAGCTTTCCCATGGGGCCCCAGCATTTT. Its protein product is CASSFPMGPQHF.

DNA for the CDR3: TGTGCCAGCAGTGAAGGTGAGGGTGGCAATCAGCCCCAGCATTTT. Its translation: CASSEGEGGNQPQHF. The chain combines TRBV6-1 with TRBJ1-5; D ambiguous. This CDR3 comprises 15 residues. Germline assignment: CDR1 MNHNS and CDR2 SASEGT. Trimming took off 1 base at V and 2 bases at J, with 9 bases between the two ends.

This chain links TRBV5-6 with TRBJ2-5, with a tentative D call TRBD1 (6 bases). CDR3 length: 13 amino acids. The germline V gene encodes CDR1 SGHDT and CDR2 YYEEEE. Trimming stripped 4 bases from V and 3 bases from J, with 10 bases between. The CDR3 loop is CASSRDIKETQYF. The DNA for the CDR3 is TGTGCCAGCAGCCGGGACATTAAAGAGACCCAGTACTTC.

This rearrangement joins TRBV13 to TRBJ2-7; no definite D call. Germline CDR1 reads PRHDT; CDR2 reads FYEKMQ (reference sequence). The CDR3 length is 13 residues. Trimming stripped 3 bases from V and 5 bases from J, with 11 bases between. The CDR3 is CASSFTVVNEQYF. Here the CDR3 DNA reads TGTGCCAGCAGCTTTACGGTGGTTAACGAGCAGTACTTC.

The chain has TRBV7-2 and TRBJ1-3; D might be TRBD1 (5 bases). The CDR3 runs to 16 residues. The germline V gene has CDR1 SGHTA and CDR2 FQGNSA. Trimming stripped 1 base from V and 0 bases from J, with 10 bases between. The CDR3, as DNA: TGTGCCAGCAGCTTAGACAGGACCCTCTCTGGAAACACCATATATTTT. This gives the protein CASSLDRTLSGNTIYF.

The CDR3 loop reads CASSQEYRGGEAFF. The CDR3 DNA reads as TGTGCCAGCAGCCAAGAATACAGGGGGGGGGAAGCTTTCTTT. The chain has TRBV14 and TRBJ1-1; 8 bases match TRBD1. This CDR3 has 14 residues. J lost 8 bases, V lost 0 bases, and 5 bases had no gene match. In germline, CDR1 is SGHDN, CDR2 FVKESK.

The CDR3 loop reads CASSDHKGANYGYTF. DNA of the CDR3: TGTGCCAGCAGTGATCACAAGGGGGCTAACTATGGCTACACCTTC. J is TRBJ1-2 and V is TRBV25-1, with D tentatively TRBD1 (6 bases). Deletions cut 3 bases from V and 0 bases from J, with 11 bases between. This CDR3 region has 15 residues. Germline lookup yields CDR1 MGHDK and CDR2 SYGVNS.

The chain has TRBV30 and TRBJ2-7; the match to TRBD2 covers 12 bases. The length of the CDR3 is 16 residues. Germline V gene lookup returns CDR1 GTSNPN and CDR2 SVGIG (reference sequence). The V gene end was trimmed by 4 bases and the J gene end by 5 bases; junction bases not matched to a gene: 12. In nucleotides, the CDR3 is TGTGCCTGGACCGGACTAGCGGGGACTACTAGCCACGAGCAGTACTTC. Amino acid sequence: CAWTGLAGTTSHEQYF.

The CDR3 protein is CAWSDKRGPGGPQHF. The CDR3 DNA is TGTGCCTGGAGTGACAAAAGGGGGCCCGGAGGGCCCCAGCATTTT. This sequence joins TRBV30 and TRBJ1-5, with 7 positions matching TRBD1. The CDR3 is made up of 15 amino acids. V dropped 1 base and J dropped 9; count of bases not matched to a gene: 12. Germline loops: CDR1 GTSNPN, CDR2 SVGIG (reference sequence).

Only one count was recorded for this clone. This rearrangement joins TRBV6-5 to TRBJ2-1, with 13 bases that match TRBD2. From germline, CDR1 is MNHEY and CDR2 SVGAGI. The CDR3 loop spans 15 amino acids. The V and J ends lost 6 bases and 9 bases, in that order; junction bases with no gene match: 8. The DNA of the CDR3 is TGTGCCAGCAGCACCGGGACTAGCGGGGATATTGAGCAGTTCTTC. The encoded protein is CASSTGTSGDIEQFF.

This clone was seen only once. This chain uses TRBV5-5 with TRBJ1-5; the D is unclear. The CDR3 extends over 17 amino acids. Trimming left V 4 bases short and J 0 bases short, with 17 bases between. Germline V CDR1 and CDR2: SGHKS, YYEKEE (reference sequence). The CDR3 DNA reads TGTGCCAGCAGCCCCGGACCGAACGGATATAGCAATCAGCCCCAGCATTTT. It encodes CASSPGPNGYSNQPQHF.